This entry lists 24 T cell receptor beta chains sequenced from one sample in a study of tumor-infiltrating lymphocytes in localized non-small cell lung cancer. Generated by immunoSEQ multiplex PCR, the TCRdb table keeps only in-frame clones and is missing some. Among 6,000 or so clones listed, over 65% were seen once. The sample taken for sequencing was lung tumor tissue. The receptors here all came from a human donor with non-small cell lung cancer.

V and J are TRBV30 and TRBJ2-2, with a tentative D call TRBD2 (6 bases). CDR3 length: 14 residues. The germline V and J ends were trimmed by 1 base and 4 bases, with 10 bases remaining between them. Germline V lookup: CDR1 GTSNPN, CDR2 SVGIG (reference sequence). The CDR3 spells CAWSAQGGTGELFF. The CDR3 coding sequence is TGTGCCTGGAGTGCCCAGGGAGGCACCGGGGAGCTGTTTTTT. The variable domain in full, completed from reference TRBV30 and TRBJ2-2, reads SQTIHQWPATLVQPVGSPLSLECTVEGTSNPNLYWYRQAAGRGLQLLFYSVGIGQISSEVPQNLSASRPQDRQFILSSKKLLLSDSGFYLCAWSAQGGTGELFFGEGSRLTVL.

The chain couples TRBV29-1 to TRBJ1-5, with 7 bases that match TRBD1. V shed 6 bases, J shed 2 bases, and the junction held 7 bases outside the gene matches. CDR1 and CDR2 from the germline V gene are SQVTM and ANQGSEA. This CDR3 is built from 14 residues. CDR3 sequence: CSVTQGSGNQPQHF. CDR3 sequence (DNA): TGCAGCGTCACACAGGGGTCGGGCAATCAGCCCCAGCATTTT.

The table lists this clone with a count of one. This rearrangement joins TRBV5-1 to TRBJ1-1, with TRBD1 as a possible D gene (5 bases). V lost 2 bases and J lost 4, with 9 bases in between. The germline V gene has CDR1 SGHRS and CDR2 YFSETQ. The CDR3 is 13 residues long. The CDR3 sequence: CASSLRGVTEAFF. Here the CDR3 DNA reads TGCGCCAGCAGCTTAAGGGGAGTCACTGAAGCTTTCTTT.

The chain couples TRBV18 to TRBJ2-7, with D uncertain. Per germline, CDR1 KGHSH and CDR2 LQKENI. The ends were cut back, 6 bases at V and 0 bases at J, with 33 bases in the middle. The CDR3 covers 21 residues. CDR3 sequence: CASSPWVVSDPIPLLSYEQYF. The CDR3 DNA sequence: TGTGCCAGCTCCCCCTGGGTAGTTTCTGATCCGATCCCCCTCCTCTCCTACGAGCAGTACTTC.

V is TRBV30 and J is TRBJ1-6; 8 positions match TRBD1. CDR1 GTSNPN and CDR2 SVGIG come from the germline V gene (reference sequence). V was clipped by 3 bases and J by 10 bases; unmatched bases: 2. CDR3 length: 12 residues. The CDR3 sequence is CAWSRGQSPLHF. The CDR3 DNA follows: TGTGCCTGGAGCAGGGGGCAATCACCCCTCCACTTT.

The CDR3 region has the DNA TGTGCCAGTAGCCTCCGGAACACTGAAGCTTTCTTT. Amino acid sequence: CASSLRNTEAFF. This rearrangement joins TRBV19 to TRBJ1-1; D gene uncertain. The CDR3 totals 12 residues. Trimming removed 6 bases from V and 1 base from J, with 6 bases in between. Germline values: CDR1 LNHDA, CDR2 SQIVND (reference sequence).

The V call is TRBV6-9, the J call TRBJ2-7, with TRBD1 matching over 7 bases. Per germline, CDR1 MNHGY and CDR2 SVAAGI. CDR3 length equals 14 residues. Trimming took 4 bases from V and 6 from J; bases not matched to a gene: 9. The CDR3 DNA reads TGTGCCAGCAGTTTGACAGGGAGTAATCGCGAGCAGTACTTC. The encoded protein is CASSLTGSNREQYF.

The chain couples TRBV5-1 to TRBJ2-3; no definite D call. Germline values: CDR1 SGHRS, CDR2 YFSETQ. Trimming pared 2 bases from V and 1 base from J, leaving 8 bases between. There are 14 residues in the CDR3. The CDR3: CASSFGGGTDTQYF. For the CDR3, the DNA is TGCGCCAGCAGCTTCGGCGGAGGCACAGATACGCAGTATTTT.

This clone was counted only a few times. J is TRBJ2-7 and V is TRBV10-1; 7 bases are a match to TRBD1. The CDR3 contains 14 residues. The V and J ends lost 10 bases and 4 bases, in that order; junction bases with no gene match: 13. CDR1 and CDR2 (germline): WNHNN, SYGVQD (reference sequence). The CDR3 DNA follows: TGCGCCACCCATGCGGACAGGTCCAATTACGAGCAGTACTTC. Its translation: CATHADRSNYEQYF.

V gene TRBV6-1 combines with J gene TRBJ1-5; D is uncertain. V was cut by 1 base and J by 3 bases, with 13 bases left in between. This CDR3 is built from 16 residues. Germline CDR1 and CDR2: MNHNS and SASEGT. The CDR3 loop reads CASSEGVPGINQPQHF. The CDR3 nucleotides read TGTGCCAGCAGTGAAGGTGTGCCCGGTATCAATCAGCCCCAGCATTTT.

The chain joins TRBV5-1 to TRBJ2-1; 8 nucleotides match TRBD2. The CDR3 spans 16 residues. The J segment lost 6 bases and the V segment lost 2 bases, leaving 10 bases of the junction unmatched. The germline gives CDR1 SGHRS, CDR2 YFSETQ. In nucleotides, the CDR3 is TGCGCCAGCAGCTTCGCCGGGACTAGTAGTTCCAATGAGCAGTTCTTC. This sequence encodes CASSFAGTSSSNEQFF.

The CDR3 loop reads CASSLTPGQGGYEQYF. Here the CDR3 DNA reads TGTGCCAGCTCACTCACGCCGGGACAGGGGGGGTACGAGCAGTACTTC. V gene TRBV18 combines with J gene TRBJ2-7; the match to TRBD1 covers 11 bases. The CDR3 has 16 residues. CDR1 and CDR2 (germline): KGHSH, LQKENI. Trimming took 4 bases from V and 4 from J; bases not matched to a gene: 9.

The chain has TRBV6-1 and TRBJ1-1; TRBD1 agrees at 9 bases. The germline CDR1 and CDR2 sequences are MNHNS and SASEGT. CDR3 size: 13 residues. The V segment lost 2 bases and the J segment 10 bases; nucleotides outside the gene matches: 5. Here the CDR3 DNA reads TGTGCCAGCAGTGAAACAGGGGGCGTGAGAGCTTTCTTT. Its protein product is CASSETGGVRAFF.

The chain couples TRBV28 to TRBJ2-5; 8 bases agree with TRBD2. Per germline, CDR1 MDHEN and CDR2 SYDVKM. CDR3 length: 14 amino acids. The V segment lost 11 bases and the J segment 2 bases; nucleotides outside the gene matches: 10. The CDR3 reads CAGASGGTQETQYF. The CDR3 DNA follows: TGTGCCGGCGCGAGCGGGGGAACACAAGAGACCCAGTACTTC.

The table lists this clone with a count of one. The V call is TRBV5-1, the J call TRBJ1-2, with TRBD1 matching 10 bases. V lost 0 bases, J lost 5 bases, and 10 bases stayed unmatched. The germline V gene encodes CDR1 SGHRS and CDR2 YFSETQ. This CDR3 is 17 amino acids long. The CDR3 reads CASSLGGTGEIWYGYTF. CDR3 DNA: TGCGCCAGCAGCTTGGGAGGGACAGGGGAAATTTGGTATGGCTACACCTTC.

J is TRBJ1-5 and V is TRBV19; D is uncertain. CDR1 LNHDA and CDR2 SQIVND come from the germline V gene (reference sequence). The V end lost 3 bases, the J end lost 4 bases, and 13 bases lay between the germline ends. This CDR3 region has 15 residues. CDR3 sequence: CASSILGGGNQPQHF. In DNA, the CDR3 is TGTGCCAGTAGTATTCTCGGCGGAGGAAATCAGCCCCAGCATTTT.

The chain joins TRBV7-2 to TRBJ1-3; D remains ambiguous. The V end lost 1 base, the J end lost 0 bases, and 10 bases lay between the germline ends. This CDR3 is 16 amino acids long. Per germline, CDR1 SGHTA and CDR2 FQGNSA. This CDR3 is CASSLGHPSSGNTIYF. For the CDR3, the DNA is TGTGCCAGCAGCTTAGGACATCCGAGCTCTGGAAACACCATATATTTT.

The rearrangement uses TRBV7-8 and TRBJ2-1; D gene unclear. Deletions cut 5 bases from V and 0 bases from J, with 11 bases between. This CDR3 has 15 residues. The germline CDR1 and CDR2 sequences are SGHVS and FQNEAQ. The CDR3 sequence is CASSRRRLSYNEQFF. The CDR3 DNA sequence: TGTGCCAGCAGCCGAAGACGGCTCTCCTACAATGAGCAGTTCTTC.

This chain links TRBV28 with TRBJ1-1; TRBD1 aligns across 10 bases. The CDR3 spans 14 residues. CDR1 and CDR2 from the germline V gene are MDHEN and SYDVKM. The ends lost 4 bases at V and 3 bases at J; junction bases unmatched: 2. The CDR3 DNA reads TGTGCCAGCAGTTGGGGACAGGGGTACACTGAAGCTTTCTTT. The encoded protein is CASSWGQGYTEAFF.

As DNA, the CDR3 is TGTGCCAGCAGTAAGGGACAGGGGGCGGTCGGGGAGCTGTTTTTT. It encodes CASSKGQGAVGELFF. J is TRBJ2-2 and V is TRBV6-1; TRBD1 matches at 12 bases. The CDR3 has 15 residues. V shed 5 bases, J shed 7 bases, and the junction held 5 bases outside the gene matches. Per germline, CDR1 MNHNS and CDR2 SASEGT.

The chain is built from TRBV10-1 and TRBJ2-4; the D gene is possibly TRBD2 (5 bases). Germline V gene data show CDR1 as WNHNN and CDR2 as SYGVQD (reference sequence). The CDR3 runs 17 residues. V was cut by 0 bases and J by 2 bases, with 14 bases left in between. The CDR3 DNA is TGCGCCAGCAGTGAGTCAGGAGGCAGCAACCCCAAAAACATTCAGTACTTC. Translation gives CASSESGGSNPKNIQYF.

This chain joins TRBV19 and TRBJ2-7, with 7 nucleotides matching TRBD1. CDR3 size: 16 residues. J gave up 6 bases and V 4 bases, and 15 bases lay outside the gene matches. Germline CDR1 and CDR2: LNHDA and SQIVND (reference sequence). The CDR3 nucleotides are TGTGCCAGTAGTACTTGGGAAGGAGCCAGGGGGTCCGAGCAGTACTTC. It specifies CASSTWEGARGSEQYF.

The chain links TRBV19 to TRBJ1-3; D perhaps matches TRBD1 (5 bases). The CDR3 length is 16 residues. In germline, CDR1 is LNHDA, CDR2 SQIVND (reference sequence). Trimming stripped 6 bases from V and 0 bases from J, with 15 bases between. CDR3 sequence reads: CASSYVRGVSGNTIYF. The CDR3 bases are TGTGCCAGTAGCTACGTCCGGGGGGTCTCTGGAAACACCATATATTTT.

This clone appeared a few times. Other DNA sequences of this sample code for an identical CDR3. The chain uses TRBV5-1 and TRBJ2-1, with 7 positions matching TRBD2. The ends lost 0 bases at V and 1 base at J; junction bases unmatched: 4. From germline, CDR1 is SGHRS and CDR2 YFSETQ. The CDR3 is 16 amino acids. CDR3 residues: CASSLVGGRSYNEQFF. CDR3 nucleotides: TGCGCCAGCAGCTTGGTGGGCGGGAGATCCTACAATGAGCAGTTCTTC.